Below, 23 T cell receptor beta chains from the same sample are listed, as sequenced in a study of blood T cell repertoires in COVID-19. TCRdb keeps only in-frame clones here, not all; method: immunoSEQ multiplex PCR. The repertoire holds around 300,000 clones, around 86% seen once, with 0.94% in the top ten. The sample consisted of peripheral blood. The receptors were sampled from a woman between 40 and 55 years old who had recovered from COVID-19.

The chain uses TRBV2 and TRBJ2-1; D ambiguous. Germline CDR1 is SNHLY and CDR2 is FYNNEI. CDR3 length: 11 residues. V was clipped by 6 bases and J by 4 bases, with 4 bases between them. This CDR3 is CASREYNEQFF. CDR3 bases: TGTGCCAGCAGGGAGTACAATGAGCAGTTCTTC.

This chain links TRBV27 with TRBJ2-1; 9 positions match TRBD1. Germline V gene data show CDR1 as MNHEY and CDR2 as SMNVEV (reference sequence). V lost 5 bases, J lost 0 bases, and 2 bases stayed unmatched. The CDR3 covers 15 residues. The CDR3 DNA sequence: TGTGCCAGCAGTCTGACAGGGGGCTCCTACAATGAGCAGTTCTTC. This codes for CASSLTGGSYNEQFF.

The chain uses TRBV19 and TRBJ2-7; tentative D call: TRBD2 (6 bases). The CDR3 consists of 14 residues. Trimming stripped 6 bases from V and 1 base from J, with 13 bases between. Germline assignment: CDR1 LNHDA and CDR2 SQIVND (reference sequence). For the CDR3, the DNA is TGTGCCAGTAGGGTAGCGGATACTTCCTACGAGCAGTACTTC. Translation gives CASRVADTSYEQYF.

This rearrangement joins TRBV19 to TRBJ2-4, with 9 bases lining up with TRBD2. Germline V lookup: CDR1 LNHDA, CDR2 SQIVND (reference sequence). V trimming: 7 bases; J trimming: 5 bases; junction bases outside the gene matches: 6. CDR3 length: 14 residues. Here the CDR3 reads CASTQREAENIQYF. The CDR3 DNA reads TGTGCCAGTACACAGCGGGAGGCGGAAAACATTCAGTACTTC.

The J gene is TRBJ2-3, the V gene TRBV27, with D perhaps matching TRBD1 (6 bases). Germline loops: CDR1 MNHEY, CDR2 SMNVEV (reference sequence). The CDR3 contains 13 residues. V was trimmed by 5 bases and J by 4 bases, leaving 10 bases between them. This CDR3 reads CASSTSGADTQYF. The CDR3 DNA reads TGTGCCAGCAGTACTTCAGGGGCAGATACGCAGTATTTT.

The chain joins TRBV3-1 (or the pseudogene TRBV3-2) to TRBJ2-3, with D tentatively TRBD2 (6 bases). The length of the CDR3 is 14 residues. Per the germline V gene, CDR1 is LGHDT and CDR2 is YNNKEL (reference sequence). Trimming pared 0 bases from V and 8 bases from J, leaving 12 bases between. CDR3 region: CASSQEGAGTTQYF. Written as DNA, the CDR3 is TGTGCCAGCAGCCAAGAAGGGGCGGGAACTACGCAGTATTTT.

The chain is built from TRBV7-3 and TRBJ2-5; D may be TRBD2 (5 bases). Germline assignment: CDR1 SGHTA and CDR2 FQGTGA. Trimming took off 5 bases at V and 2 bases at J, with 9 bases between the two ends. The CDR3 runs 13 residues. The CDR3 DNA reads TGTGCCAGCAGCCCCACGGGGCAAGAGACCCAGTACTTC. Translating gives CASSPTGQETQYF.

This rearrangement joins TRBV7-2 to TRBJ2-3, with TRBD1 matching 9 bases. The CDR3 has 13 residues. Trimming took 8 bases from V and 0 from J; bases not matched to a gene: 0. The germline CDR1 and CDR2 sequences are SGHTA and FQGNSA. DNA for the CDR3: TGTGCCAGCGGGACAGGGAGCACAGATACGCAGTATTTT. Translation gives CASGTGSTDTQYF.

The CDR3 is CASSLGSGRETQYF. The CDR3 DNA reads TGTGCCAGCAGCTTAGGTTCAGGGCGGGAGACCCAGTACTTC. The chain links TRBV7-2 to TRBJ2-5, with D possibly being TRBD1 (5 bases). The ends were cut back, 1 base at V and 5 bases at J, with 11 bases in the middle. Per the germline V gene, CDR1 is SGHTA and CDR2 is FQGNSA. This CDR3 comprises 14 residues.

CDR3 coding DNA: TGTGCCACCAGTGATTTGTCATCAAACTCTGGGGCCAACGTCCTGACTTTC. As protein: CATSDLSSNSGANVLTF. The chain has TRBV24-1 and TRBJ2-6, with D unresolved. V lost 0 bases, J lost 0 bases, and 8 bases lay in between. CDR1 KGHDR and CDR2 SFDVKD come from the germline V gene. CDR3 length: 17 amino acids.

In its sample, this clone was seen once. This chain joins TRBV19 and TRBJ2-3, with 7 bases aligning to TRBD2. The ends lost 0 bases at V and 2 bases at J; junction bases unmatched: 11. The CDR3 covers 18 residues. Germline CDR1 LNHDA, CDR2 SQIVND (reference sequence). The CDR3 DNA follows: TGTGCCAGTAGTATAGATCCCCCATCGCTAGCGGCCACAGATACGCAGTATTTT. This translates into CASSIDPPSLAATDTQYF.

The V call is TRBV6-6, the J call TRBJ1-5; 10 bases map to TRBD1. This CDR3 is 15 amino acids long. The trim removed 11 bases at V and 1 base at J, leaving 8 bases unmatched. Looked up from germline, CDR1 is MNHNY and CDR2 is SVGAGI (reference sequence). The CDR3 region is CAVRQGARSNQPQHF. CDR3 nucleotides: TGTGCCGTCCGACAGGGGGCGAGGAGCAATCAGCCCCAGCATTTT.

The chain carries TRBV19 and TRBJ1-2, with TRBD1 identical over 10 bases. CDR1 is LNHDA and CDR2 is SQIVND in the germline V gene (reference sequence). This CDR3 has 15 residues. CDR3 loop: CPNGDRGPSDYGYTF. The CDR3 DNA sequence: TGTCCAAACGGAGACAGGGGGCCCTCCGACTATGGCTACACCTTC.

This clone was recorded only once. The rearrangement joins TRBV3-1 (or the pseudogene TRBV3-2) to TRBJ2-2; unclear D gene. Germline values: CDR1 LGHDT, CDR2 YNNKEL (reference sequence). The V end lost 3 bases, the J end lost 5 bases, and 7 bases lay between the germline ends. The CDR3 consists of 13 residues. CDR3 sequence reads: CASSQRETGELFF. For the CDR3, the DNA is TGTGCCAGCAGCCAGAGAGAAACCGGGGAGCTGTTTTTT.

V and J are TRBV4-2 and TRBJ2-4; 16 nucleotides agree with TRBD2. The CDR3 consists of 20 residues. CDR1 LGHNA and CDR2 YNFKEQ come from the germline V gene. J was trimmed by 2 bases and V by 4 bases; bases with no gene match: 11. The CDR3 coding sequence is TGTGCCAGCAGCCGAGCGGGACTAGCGGGAGGGGGGGTTACCAAAAACATTCAGTACTTC. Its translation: CASSRAGLAGGGVTKNIQYF.

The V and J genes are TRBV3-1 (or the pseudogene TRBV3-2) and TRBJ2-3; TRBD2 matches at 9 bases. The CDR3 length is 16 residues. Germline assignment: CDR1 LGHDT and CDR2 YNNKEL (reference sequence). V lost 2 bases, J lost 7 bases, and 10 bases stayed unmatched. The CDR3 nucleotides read TGTGCCAGCAGCCAATTCGGGTTAGCGGGAGCGAATACGCAGTATTTT. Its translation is CASSQFGLAGANTQYF.

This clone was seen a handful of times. The CDR3 sequence: CASSPGTGYTGELFF. CDR3 nucleotide sequence: TGTGCCAGCAGCCCCGGGACAGGATACACCGGGGAGCTGTTTTTT. The gene calls are TRBV25-1 and TRBJ2-2; 8 bases line up with TRBD1. This CDR3 is built from 15 residues. V shed 6 bases and J 3 bases; nucleotides not matched to a gene: 6. The germline CDR1 and CDR2 sequences are MGHDK and SYGVNS.

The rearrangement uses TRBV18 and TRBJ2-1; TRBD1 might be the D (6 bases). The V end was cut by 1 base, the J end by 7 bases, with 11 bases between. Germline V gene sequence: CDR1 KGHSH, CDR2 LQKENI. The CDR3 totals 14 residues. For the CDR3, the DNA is TGTGCCAGCTCACCACAAAACAGGGAAAATGAGCAGTTCTTC. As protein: CASSPQNRENEQFF.

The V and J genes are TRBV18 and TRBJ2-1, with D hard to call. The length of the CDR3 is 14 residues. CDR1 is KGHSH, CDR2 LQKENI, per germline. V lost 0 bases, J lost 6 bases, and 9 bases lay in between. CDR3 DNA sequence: TGTGCCAGCTCACCACCGGAGCGCGCCAATGAGCAGTTCTTC. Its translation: CASSPPERANEQFF.

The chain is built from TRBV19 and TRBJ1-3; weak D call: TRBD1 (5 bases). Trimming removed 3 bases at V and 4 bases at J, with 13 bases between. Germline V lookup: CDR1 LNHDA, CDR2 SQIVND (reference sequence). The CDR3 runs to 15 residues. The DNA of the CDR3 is TGTGCCAGTAGTATTCCAGGGCGATACGGAAACACCATATATTTT. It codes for CASSIPGRYGNTIYF.

In DNA form, the CDR3 reads TGTGCCAGCAACCCCGGACTAGCGGAGAGCCACGGGGAGCTGTTTTTT. Protein product: CASNPGLAESHGELFF. The chain has TRBV3-1 (or the pseudogene TRBV3-2) and TRBJ2-2; 10 bases fit TRBD2. Germline loops: CDR1 LGHDT, CDR2 YNNKEL (reference sequence). Trimming took 7 bases from V and 7 from J; bases not matched to a gene: 12. The CDR3 contains 16 residues.

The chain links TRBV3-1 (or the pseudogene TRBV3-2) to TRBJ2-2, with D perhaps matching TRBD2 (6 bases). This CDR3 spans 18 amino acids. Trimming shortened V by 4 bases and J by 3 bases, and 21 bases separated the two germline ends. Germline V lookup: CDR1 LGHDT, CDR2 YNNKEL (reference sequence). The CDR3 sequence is CASSPNGRVVRDTGELFF. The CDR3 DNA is TGTGCCAGCAGCCCCAACGGGAGAGTCGTTCGTGACACCGGGGAGCTGTTTTTT.

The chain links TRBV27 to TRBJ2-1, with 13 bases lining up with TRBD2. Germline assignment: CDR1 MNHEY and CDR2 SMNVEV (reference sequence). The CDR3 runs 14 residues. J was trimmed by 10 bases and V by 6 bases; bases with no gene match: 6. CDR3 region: CASRSAGLAGEQFF. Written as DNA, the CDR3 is TGTGCCAGCAGAAGTGCGGGACTAGCGGGAGAGCAGTTCTTC.